The clone carrying this T cell receptor (beta chain) was detected only a few times. These data originate in a study of T-cell reconstitution after alpha-beta-depleted transplantation in children. Germline-derived CDR1 and CDR2 are DFQATT and SNEGSKA (reference sequence). CDR3 length: 16 residues. The J segment lost 2 bases and the V segment lost 6 bases, leaving 7 bases of the junction unmatched. Unique molecular identifiers were used in preparing the TCRbeta library. One entry per CDR3 protein results from TCRdb running MiXCR on the PCR reads. The table has approximately 350,000 distinct CDR3 sequences, about an eighth seen once.

Sequenced material: PBMCs, taken from the stem cell graft. The receptor comes from a human donor who donated a stem cell graft to a child with Fanconi anemia. The chain carries TRBV20-1 and TRBJ2-2, with TRBD2 matching 12 bases. CDR3 sequence: CSAQKTSGGNTGELFF. CDR3 bases: TGCAGTGCCCAGAAGACTAGCGGGGGTAACACCGGGGAGCTGTTTTTT.